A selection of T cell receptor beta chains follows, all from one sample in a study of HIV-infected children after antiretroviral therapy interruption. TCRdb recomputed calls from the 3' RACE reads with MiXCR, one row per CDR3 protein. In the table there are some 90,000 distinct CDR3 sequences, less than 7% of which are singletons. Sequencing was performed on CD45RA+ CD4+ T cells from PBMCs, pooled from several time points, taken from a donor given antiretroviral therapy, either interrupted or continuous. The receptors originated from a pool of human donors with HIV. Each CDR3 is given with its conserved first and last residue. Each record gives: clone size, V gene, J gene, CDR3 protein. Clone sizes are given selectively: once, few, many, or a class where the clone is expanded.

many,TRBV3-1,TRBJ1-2,CASSPELGTAYGYTF
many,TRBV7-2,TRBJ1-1,CASSSGQGVGNTEAFF
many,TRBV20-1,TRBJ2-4,CSVGSEAKNIQYF
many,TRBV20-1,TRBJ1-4,CSAPWTGGNEKLFF
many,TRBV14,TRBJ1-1,CASSQIMSEEGTEAFF
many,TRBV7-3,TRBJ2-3,CASSLRTGATDTQYF
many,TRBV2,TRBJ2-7,CASSEVDDEQYF
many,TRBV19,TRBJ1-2,CASSGRTEYGYTF
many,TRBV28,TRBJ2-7,CASSLPLLYEQYF
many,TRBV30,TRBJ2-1,CAWSVRQAVSYNEQFF
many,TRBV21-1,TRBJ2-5,CASSLTDKETQYF
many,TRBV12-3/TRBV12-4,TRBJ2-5,CASSRDRGGKTQYF
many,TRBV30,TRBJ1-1,CAWIRPGGRDTEAFF
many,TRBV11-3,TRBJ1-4,CASSSQGPEKLFF
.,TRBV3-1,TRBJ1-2,CASSQVDRNYGYTF
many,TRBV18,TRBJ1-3,CASSPPTGPGNTIYF
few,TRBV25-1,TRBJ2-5,CASSGTGGWETQYF
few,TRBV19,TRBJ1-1,CASSPLGSNTEAFF
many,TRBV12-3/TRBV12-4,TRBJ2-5,CASSSSVSHRGETQYF
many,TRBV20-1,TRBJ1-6,CSARDPATGAPNSPLHF
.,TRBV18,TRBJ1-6,CASSPKLQPPGQNTSPLHF
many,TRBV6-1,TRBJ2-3,CASKAGQPTDTQYF
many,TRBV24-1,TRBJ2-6,CATSDGRISGANVLTF
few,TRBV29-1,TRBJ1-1,CSVGGQGSEAFF
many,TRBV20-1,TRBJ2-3,CSATGAGDTQYF
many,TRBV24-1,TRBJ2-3,CATSDVNTDTQYF
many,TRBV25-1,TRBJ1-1,CASGNEAFEAFF
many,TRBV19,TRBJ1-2,CASSEGRPYGYTF
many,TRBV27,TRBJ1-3,CASRTSSGNTIYF
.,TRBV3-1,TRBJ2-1,CASRGRGTPREQFF
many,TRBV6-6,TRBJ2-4,CASSPRGREKAKNIQYF
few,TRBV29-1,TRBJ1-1,CSVGQGGTEAFF
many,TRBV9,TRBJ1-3,CASSDTGTGASGNTIYF